Following are 15 T cell receptor beta chains from one sample sequenced in a study of shared clonotypes between healthy human individuals. Sequencing was performed with immunoSEQ multiplex PCR; in TCRdb, only in-frame clones are kept and a portion is missing. The sample holds about 2.4 million clones, around nine tenths seen once. What was sequenced was naive CD4+ T cells sorted from blood. Described subset: CD45RA+ positively selected. The receptors here all came from a man between 18 and 35 years old in good health.

The chain carries TRBV5-8 and TRBJ2-5; possibly TRBD1 or TRBD2 for D (6 bases each). Germline V gene lookup returns CDR1 SGHTS and CDR2 YDEGEE. The CDR3 is made up of 14 amino acids. V shed 3 bases and J shed 7 bases, with 16 bases lying between them. The CDR3 here is CASSWDSETGTQYF. In DNA, the CDR3 is TGTGCCAGCAGCTGGGACTCAGAGACAGGGACCCAGTACTTC.

As concerns this clone: In the same sample, other DNA sequences code for this CDR3. This sequence joins TRBV5-4 and TRBJ2-7; 11 bases align to TRBD2. The CDR3 length is 15 residues. V shed 4 bases, J shed 1 base, and the junction held 4 bases outside the gene matches. Germline loops: CDR1 SGHNT, CDR2 YYREEE (reference sequence). CDR3: CASSRTSGSSYEQYF. The DNA of the CDR3 is TGTGCCAGCAGCCGTACTAGCGGGAGTTCCTACGAGCAGTACTTC. The variable domain in full, with the rest retrieved from reference TRBV5-4 and TRBJ2-7, is ETGVTQSPTHLIKTRGQQVTLRCSSQSGHNTVSWYQQALGQGPQFIFQYYREEENGRGNFPPRFSGLQFPNYSSELNVNALELDDSALYLCASSRTSGSSYEQYFGPGTRLTVT.

Only a few counts were recorded for this clone. The CDR3, as DNA: TGTGCCTGGAGTTCGGGACTTGGGGAGGGGCCCAATTCACCCCTCCACTTT. It codes for CAWSSGLGEGPNSPLHF. The chain combines TRBV30 with TRBJ1-6, with D maybe TRBD1 (5 bases). The CDR3 loop spans 17 amino acids. V lost 2 bases, J lost 7 bases, and 21 bases lay in between. CDR1 and CDR2 from the germline V gene are GTSNPN and SVGIG (reference sequence). Full variable domain (remainder filled in from reference TRBV30 and TRBJ1-6): SQTIHQWPATLVQPVGSPLSLECTVEGTSNPNLYWYRQAAGRGLQLLFYSVGIGQISSEVPQNLSASRPQDRQFILSSKKLLLSDSGFYLCAWSSGLGEGPNSPLHFGNGTRLTVT.

This clone has just a few counts. The sample has other DNA sequences that encode this CDR3 too. The J gene is TRBJ1-3, the V gene TRBV7-9; D is unresolved. CDR1 and CDR2 (germline): SEHNR, FQNEAQ (reference sequence). The CDR3 length is 13 residues. V shed 1 base and J shed 4 bases, with 5 bases lying between them. The CDR3 is CASSLGGGNTIYF. CDR3 bases: TGTGCCAGCAGCTTAGGAGGGGGAAACACCATATATTTT.

This clone was counted only a few times. V and J are TRBV19 and TRBJ1-6; TRBD1 matches 10 bases. The ends lost 3 bases at V and 6 bases at J; junction bases unmatched: 5. CDR1 is LNHDA, CDR2 SQIVND, per germline (reference sequence). CDR3 length: 16 residues. CDR3 DNA: TGTGCCAGTAGTATCGTAAGGACAGGGGGTAATTCACCCCTCCACTTT. This sequence encodes CASSIVRTGGNSPLHF.

Remarks on this clone: The sample carries other DNA sequences with the same CDR3. Written as DNA, the CDR3 is TGTGCCATCAGTGAGGGGACAGCCGCTAACTATGGCTACACCTTC. It specifies CAISEGTAANYGYTF. The chain combines TRBV10-3 with TRBJ1-2; 7 bases are a match to TRBD1. The CDR3 totals 15 residues. Per the germline V gene, CDR1 is ENHRY and CDR2 is SYGVKD. Trimming removed 2 bases from V and 0 bases from J; junction bases left unmatched: 3.

This chain connects TRBV9 to TRBJ1-5; D ambiguous. V was trimmed by 3 bases and J by 5 bases, leaving 9 bases between them. From germline, CDR1 is SGDLS and CDR2 YYNGEE. This CDR3 has 13 amino acids. CDR3 region: CASSANGYQPQHF. Written as DNA, the CDR3 is TGTGCCAGCAGCGCTAATGGCTATCAGCCCCAGCATTTT. The full variable domain, its missing parts supplied by reference TRBV9 and TRBJ1-5, is DSGVTQTPKHLITATGQRVTLRCSPRSGDLSVYWYQQSLDQGLQFLIQYYNGEERAKGNILERFSAQQFPDLHSELNLSSLELGDSALYFCASSANGYQPQHFGDGTRLSIL.

Turning to this clone: The sample has other DNA sequences that encode this CDR3 too. The chain combines TRBV2 with TRBJ2-7, with D perhaps being TRBD1 or TRBD2 (6 bases each). This CDR3 region has 11 residues. Trimming left V 6 bases short and J 6 bases short, with 9 bases between. Germline values: CDR1 SNHLY, CDR2 FYNNEI. CDR3 sequence: CASRRDIEQYF. CDR3 nucleotides: TGTGCCAGCAGGCGGGACATCGAGCAGTACTTC. Complete variable domain (other parts from reference TRBV2 and TRBJ2-7): EPEVTQTPSHQVTQMGQEVILRCVPISNHLYFYWYRQILGQKVEFLVSFYNNEISEKSEIFDDQFSVERPDGSNFTLKIRSTKLEDSAMYFCASRRDIEQYFGPGTRLTVT.

This rearrangement joins TRBV11-1 to TRBJ2-3, with 9 positions matching TRBD1. Per the germline V gene, CDR1 is SGHAT and CDR2 is FQDESV (reference sequence). The CDR3 runs to 14 residues. V gave up 5 bases and J gave up 4 bases; unmatched junction bases: 4. The CDR3 sequence: CASSARTGADTQYF. The CDR3 coding sequence is TGTGCCAGCAGCGCTAGGACAGGGGCAGATACGCAGTATTTT.

For the CDR3, the DNA is TGTGCCAGCAGCTTAAACCCAGCAGCGAACACCGGGGAGCTGTTTTTT. Protein: CASSLNPAANTGELFF. The rearrangement joins TRBV5-4 to TRBJ2-2; D not certain. CDR3 size: 16 residues. CDR1 SGHNT and CDR2 YYREEE come from the germline V gene (reference sequence). The V end lost 2 bases, the J end lost 0 bases, and 11 bases lay between the germline ends. Full variable domain (outside the CDR3, taken from reference TRBV5-4 and TRBJ2-2): ETGVTQSPTHLIKTRGQQVTLRCSSQSGHNTVSWYQQALGQGPQFIFQYYREEENGRGNFPPRFSGLQFPNYSSELNVNALELDDSALYLCASSLNPAANTGELFFGEGSRLTVL.

This clone showed up just once. This chain links TRBV7-2 with TRBJ2-7; either TRBD1 or TRBD2 may fit D (5 bases each). Germline lookup yields CDR1 SGHTA and CDR2 FQGNSA. V lost 2 bases and J 2 bases, leaving 10 bases between the germline ends. The CDR3 spans 14 residues. The CDR3 nucleotides read TGTGCCAGCAGCTTATTTTGGGGGACCTACGAGCAGTACTTC. Translated: CASSLFWGTYEQYF.

This chain connects TRBV5-4 to TRBJ1-6; D not resolved. The V end was cut by 4 bases, the J end by 9 bases, with 17 bases between. Germline V CDR1 and CDR2: SGHNT, YYREEE (reference sequence). This CDR3 spans 15 amino acids. The CDR3 loop reads CASSRDSNQASPLHF. CDR3 coding DNA: TGTGCCAGCAGCCGCGATTCCAACCAGGCTTCACCCCTCCACTTT.

The rearrangement links TRBV28 to TRBJ2-5; D is uncertain. Germline V gene sequence: CDR1 MDHEN, CDR2 SYDVKM. V lost 5 bases, J lost 3 bases, and 10 bases lay in between. The CDR3 spans 13 residues. The CDR3 here is CASSVYSKETQYF. CDR3 nucleotide sequence: TGTGCCAGCAGTGTGTACAGCAAAGAGACCCAGTACTTC. Looking up the rest from reference TRBV28 and TRBJ2-5 gives the full variable domain: DVKVTQSSRYLVKRTGEKVFLECVQDMDHENMFWYRQDPGLGLRLIYFSYDVKMKEKGDIPEGYSVSREKKERFSLILESASTNQTSMYLCASSVYSKETQYFGPGTRLLVL.

The V call is TRBV6-1, the J call TRBJ1-5; TRBD1 agrees at 8 bases. The length of the CDR3 is 11 residues. Per germline, CDR1 MNHNS and CDR2 SASEGT. The junction had 3 bases not matched to a gene; V was cut back by 5 bases and J by 12 bases. As DNA, the CDR3 is TGTGCCAGCAGTTTTGGACAGGGCCAGCATTTT. Translating it yields CASSFGQGQHF.

Of note for this clone: The sample has other DNA sequences that encode this CDR3 too. The V call is TRBV6-5, the J call TRBJ2-3; TRBD2 agrees at 8 bases. V lost 6 bases to trimming and J lost 1 base; unmatched junction nucleotides: 0. This CDR3 is built from 13 residues. CDR1 MNHEY and CDR2 SVGAGI come from the germline V gene. The CDR3 sequence is CASRRGGTDTQYF. CDR3 nucleotides: TGTGCCAGCAGGCGGGGGGGCACAGATACGCAGTATTTT.